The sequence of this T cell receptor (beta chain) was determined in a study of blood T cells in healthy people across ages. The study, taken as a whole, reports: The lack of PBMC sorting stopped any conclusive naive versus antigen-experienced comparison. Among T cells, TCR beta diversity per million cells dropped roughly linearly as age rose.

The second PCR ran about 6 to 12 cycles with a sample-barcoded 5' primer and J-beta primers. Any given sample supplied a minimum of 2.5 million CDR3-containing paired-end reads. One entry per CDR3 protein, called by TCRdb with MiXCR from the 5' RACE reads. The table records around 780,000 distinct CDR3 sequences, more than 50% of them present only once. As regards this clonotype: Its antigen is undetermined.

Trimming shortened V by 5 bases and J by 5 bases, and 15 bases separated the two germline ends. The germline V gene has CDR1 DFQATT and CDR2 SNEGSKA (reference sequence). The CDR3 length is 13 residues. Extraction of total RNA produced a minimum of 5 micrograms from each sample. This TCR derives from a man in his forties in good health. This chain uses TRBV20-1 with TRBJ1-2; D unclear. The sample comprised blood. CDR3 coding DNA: TGCAGTGCTCGAACTGGTAGCGAGTATGGCTACACCTTC. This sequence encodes CSARTGSEYGYTF.